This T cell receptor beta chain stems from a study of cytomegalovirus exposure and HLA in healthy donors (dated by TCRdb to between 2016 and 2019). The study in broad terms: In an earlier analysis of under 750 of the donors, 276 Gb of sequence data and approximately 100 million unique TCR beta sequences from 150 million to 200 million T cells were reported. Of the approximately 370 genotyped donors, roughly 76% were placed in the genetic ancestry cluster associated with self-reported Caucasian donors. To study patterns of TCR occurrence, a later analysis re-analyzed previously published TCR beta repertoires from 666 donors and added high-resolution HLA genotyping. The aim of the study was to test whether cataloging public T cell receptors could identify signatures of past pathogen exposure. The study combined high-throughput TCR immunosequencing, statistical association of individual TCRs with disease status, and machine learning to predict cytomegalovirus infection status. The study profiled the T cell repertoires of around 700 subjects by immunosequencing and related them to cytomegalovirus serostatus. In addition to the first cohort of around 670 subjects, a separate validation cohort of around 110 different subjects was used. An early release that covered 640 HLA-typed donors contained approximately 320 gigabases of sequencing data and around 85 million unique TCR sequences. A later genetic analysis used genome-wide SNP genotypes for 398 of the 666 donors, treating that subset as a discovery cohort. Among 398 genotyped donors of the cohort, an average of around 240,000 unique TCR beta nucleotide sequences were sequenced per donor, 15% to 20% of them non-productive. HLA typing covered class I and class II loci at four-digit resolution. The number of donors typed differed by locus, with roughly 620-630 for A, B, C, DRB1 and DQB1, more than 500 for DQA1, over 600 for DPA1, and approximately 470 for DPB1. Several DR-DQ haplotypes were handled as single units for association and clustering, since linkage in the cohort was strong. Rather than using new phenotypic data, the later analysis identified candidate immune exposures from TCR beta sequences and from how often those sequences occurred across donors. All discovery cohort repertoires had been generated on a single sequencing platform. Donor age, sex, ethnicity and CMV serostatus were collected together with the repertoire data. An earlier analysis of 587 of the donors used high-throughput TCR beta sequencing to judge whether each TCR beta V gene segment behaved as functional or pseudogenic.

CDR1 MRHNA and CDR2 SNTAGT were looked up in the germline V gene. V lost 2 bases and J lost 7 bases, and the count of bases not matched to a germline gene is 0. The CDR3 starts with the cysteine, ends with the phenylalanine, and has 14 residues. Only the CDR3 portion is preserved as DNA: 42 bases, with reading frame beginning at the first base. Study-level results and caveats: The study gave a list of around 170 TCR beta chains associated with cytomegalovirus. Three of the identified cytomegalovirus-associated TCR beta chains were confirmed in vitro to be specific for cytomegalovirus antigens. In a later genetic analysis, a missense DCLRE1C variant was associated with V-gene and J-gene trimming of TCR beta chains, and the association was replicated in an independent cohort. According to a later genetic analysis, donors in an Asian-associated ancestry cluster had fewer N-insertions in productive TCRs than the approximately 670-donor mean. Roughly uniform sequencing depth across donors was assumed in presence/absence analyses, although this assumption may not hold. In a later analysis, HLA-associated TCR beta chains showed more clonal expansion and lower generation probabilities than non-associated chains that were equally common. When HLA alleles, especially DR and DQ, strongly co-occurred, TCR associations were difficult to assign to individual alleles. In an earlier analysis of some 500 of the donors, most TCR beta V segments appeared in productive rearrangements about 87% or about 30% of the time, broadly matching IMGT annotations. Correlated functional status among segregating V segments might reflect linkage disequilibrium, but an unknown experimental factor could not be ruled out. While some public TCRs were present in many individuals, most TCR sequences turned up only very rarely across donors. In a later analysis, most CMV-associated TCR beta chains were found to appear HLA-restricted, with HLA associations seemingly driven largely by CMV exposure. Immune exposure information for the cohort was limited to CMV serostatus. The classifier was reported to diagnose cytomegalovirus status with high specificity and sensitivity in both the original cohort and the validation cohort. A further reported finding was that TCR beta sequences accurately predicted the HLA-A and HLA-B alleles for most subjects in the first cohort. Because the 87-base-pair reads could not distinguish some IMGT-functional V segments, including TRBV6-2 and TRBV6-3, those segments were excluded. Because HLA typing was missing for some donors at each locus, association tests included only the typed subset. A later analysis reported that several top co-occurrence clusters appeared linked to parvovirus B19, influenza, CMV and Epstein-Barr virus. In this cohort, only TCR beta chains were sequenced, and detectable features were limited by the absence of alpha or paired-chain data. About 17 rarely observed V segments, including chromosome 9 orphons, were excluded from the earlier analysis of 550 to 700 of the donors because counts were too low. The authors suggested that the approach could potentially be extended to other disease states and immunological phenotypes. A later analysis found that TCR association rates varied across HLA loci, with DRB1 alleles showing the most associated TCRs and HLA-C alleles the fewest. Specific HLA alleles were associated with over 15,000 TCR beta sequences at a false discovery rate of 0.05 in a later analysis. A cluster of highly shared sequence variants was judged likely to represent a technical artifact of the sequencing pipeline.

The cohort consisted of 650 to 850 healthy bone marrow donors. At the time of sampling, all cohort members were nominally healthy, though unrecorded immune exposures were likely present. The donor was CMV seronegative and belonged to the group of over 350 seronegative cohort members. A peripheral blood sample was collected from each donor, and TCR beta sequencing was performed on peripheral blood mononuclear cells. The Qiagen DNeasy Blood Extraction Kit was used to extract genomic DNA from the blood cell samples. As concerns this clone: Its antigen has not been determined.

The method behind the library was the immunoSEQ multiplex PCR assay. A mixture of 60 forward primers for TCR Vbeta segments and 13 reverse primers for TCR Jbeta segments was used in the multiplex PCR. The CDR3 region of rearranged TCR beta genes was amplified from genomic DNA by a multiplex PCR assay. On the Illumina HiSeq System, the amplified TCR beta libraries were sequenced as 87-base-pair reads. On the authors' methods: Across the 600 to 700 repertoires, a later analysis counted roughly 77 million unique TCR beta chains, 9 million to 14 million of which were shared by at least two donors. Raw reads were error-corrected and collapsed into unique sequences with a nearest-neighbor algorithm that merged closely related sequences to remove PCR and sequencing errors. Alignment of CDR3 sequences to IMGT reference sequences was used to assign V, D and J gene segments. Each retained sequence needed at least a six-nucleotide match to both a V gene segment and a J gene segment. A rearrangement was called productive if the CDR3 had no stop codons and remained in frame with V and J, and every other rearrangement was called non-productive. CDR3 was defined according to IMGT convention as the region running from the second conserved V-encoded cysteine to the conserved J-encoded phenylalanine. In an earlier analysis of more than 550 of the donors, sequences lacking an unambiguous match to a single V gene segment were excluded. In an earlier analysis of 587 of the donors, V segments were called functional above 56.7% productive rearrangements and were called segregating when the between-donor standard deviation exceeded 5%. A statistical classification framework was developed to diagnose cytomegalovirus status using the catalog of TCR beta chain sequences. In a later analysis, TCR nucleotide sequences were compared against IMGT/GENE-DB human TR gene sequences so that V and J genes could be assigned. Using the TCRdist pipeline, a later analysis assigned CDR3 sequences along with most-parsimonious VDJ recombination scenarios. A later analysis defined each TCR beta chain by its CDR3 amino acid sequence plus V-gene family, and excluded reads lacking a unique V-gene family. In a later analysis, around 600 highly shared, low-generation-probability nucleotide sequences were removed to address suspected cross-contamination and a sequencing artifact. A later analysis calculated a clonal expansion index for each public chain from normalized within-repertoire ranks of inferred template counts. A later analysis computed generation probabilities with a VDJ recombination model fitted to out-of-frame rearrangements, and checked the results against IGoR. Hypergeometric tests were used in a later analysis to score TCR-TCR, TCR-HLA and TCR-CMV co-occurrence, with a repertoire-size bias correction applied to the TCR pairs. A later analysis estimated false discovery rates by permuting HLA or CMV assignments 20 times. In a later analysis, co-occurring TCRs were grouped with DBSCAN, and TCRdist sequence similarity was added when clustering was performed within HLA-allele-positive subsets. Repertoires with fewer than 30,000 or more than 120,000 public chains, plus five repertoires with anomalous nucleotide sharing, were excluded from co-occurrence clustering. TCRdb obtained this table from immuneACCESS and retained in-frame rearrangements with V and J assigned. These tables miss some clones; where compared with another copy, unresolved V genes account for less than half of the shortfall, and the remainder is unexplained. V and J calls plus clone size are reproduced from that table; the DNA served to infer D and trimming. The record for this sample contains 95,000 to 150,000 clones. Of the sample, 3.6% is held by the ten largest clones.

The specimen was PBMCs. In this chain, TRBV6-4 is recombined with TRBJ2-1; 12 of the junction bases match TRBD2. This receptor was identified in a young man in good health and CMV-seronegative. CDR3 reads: CASSDGTSGNEQFF. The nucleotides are TGTGCCAGCAGTGACGGGACTAGCGGGAATGAGCAGTTCTTC.